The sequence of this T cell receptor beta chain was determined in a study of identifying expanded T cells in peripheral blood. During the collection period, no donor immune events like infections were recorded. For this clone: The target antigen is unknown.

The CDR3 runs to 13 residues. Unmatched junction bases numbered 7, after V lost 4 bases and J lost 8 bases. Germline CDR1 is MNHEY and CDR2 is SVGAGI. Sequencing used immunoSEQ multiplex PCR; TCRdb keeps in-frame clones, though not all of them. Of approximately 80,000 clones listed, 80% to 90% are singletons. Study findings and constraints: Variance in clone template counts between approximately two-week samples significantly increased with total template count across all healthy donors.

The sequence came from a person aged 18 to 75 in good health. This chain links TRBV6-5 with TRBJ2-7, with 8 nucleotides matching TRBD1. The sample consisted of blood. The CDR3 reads CASSFKDRAKQYF. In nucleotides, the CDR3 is TGTGCCAGCAGTTTTAAGGACAGGGCAAAGCAGTACTTC.